This T cell receptor (beta chain) was observed in a study of molecular identifiers for immune sequencing clone quantification. Study-wide findings and caveats: Spiked Jurkat TCR RNA from one cell was reportedly detectable among roughly 910,000 naive cells. Clones exceeding 20 RNA copies carried over 98% of effector molecules but under 1% of naive-cell molecules.

TCRdb fed the PCR reads into MiXCR, producing one record per CDR3 protein. The sample includes approximately 680,000 distinct CDR3 sequences, 25% of them seen just once. V trimming: 3 bases; J trimming: 0 bases; junction bases outside the gene matches: 13. The germline V gene encodes CDR1 DFQATT and CDR2 SNEGSKA (reference sequence). The CDR3 covers 19 residues. This clonotype was recorded a few times. Its antigen is undetermined. The sample taken for sequencing was naive CD8+ T cells from blood, with Jurkat cell RNA spiked in. Described subset: FACS-sorted CD8+CD4-CCR7+CD45RA+ naive T cells. The chain employs TRBV20-1 and TRBJ1-6; the match to TRBD1 covers 8 bases. This sequence originates from a human donor in good health. Some libraries in this study had Jurkat cell RNA spiked in. This CDR3 reads CSASTGTGIRSSYNSPLHF. The CDR3 nucleotides read TGCAGTGCTAGCACCGGGACAGGTATTCGGAGCTCCTATAATTCACCCCTCCACTTT.